These 12 T cell receptor beta chains originate from one sample sequenced in a study of T cell responses to AZD1222 COVID-19 vaccine. Profiling relied on immunoSEQ multiplex PCR, and the TCRdb table lists in-frame clones only, not all of them. The table records about 100,000 clones, 85% to 90% of them present only once. The sample in question was peripheral blood, obtained 28 days after the second AZD1222 dose. The receptors originated from an adult who received the AZD1222 COVID-19 vaccine.

The rearrangement links TRBV5-8 to TRBJ1-2; D is possibly TRBD1 (5 bases). Deletions cut 3 bases from V and 2 bases from J, with 14 bases between. Germline V gene sequence: CDR1 SGHTS, CDR2 YDEGEE. This CDR3 has 15 residues. DNA of the CDR3: TGTGCCAGCAGCTCTACCCTTGGGGGAAACTATGGCTACACCTTC. Its translation: CASSSTLGGNYGYTF.

CDR3 nucleotides: TGTGCCAGCAGCCCAGCCTTGCACACTGAAGCTTTCTTT. Its protein is CASSPALHTEAFF. V and J are TRBV3-1 (or the pseudogene TRBV3-2) and TRBJ1-1, with D unclear. Germline V gene sequence: CDR1 LGHDT, CDR2 YNNKEL (reference sequence). The V gene lost 4 bases and the J gene lost 3 bases, with 9 bases spanning the gap. This CDR3 has 13 residues.

The CDR3 spells CSVELRRGLDETQYF. The DNA for the CDR3 is TGCAGCGTTGAACTTCGGCGTGGACTAGATGAGACCCAGTACTTC. The rearrangement links TRBV29-1 to TRBJ2-5, with TRBD2 matching over 7 bases. CDR3 size: 15 residues. CDR1 SQVTM and CDR2 ANQGSEA come from the germline V gene. The V segment lost 2 bases and the J segment 5 bases; nucleotides outside the gene matches: 11.

The chain recombines TRBV7-3 with TRBJ1-3; D remains ambiguous. Germline V CDR1 and CDR2: SGHTA, FQGTGA. V lost 0 bases, J lost 4 bases, and 13 bases lay in between. This CDR3 is built from 16 residues. This CDR3 is CASSLTPGFVGNTIYF. CDR3 in DNA: TGTGCCAGCAGCTTAACACCAGGTTTCGTCGGAAACACCATATATTTT. Filled out from reference TRBV7-3 and TRBJ1-3, the complete variable domain reads GAGVSQTPSNKVTEKGKYVELRCDPISGHTALYWYRQSLGQGPEFLIYFQGTGAADDSGLPNDRFFAVRPEGSVSTLKIQRTERGDSAVYLCASSLTPGFVGNTIYFGEGSWLTVV.

This chain uses TRBV5-1 with TRBJ2-7; 9 positions match TRBD2. V lost 4 bases, J lost 1 base, and 3 bases stayed unmatched. The CDR3 length is 14 residues. Germline-derived CDR1 and CDR2 are SGHRS and YFSETQ. The CDR3 sequence is CASSRTSASYEQYF. In DNA, the CDR3 is TGCGCCAGCAGCAGGACTAGCGCATCCTACGAGCAGTACTTC.

This clone was seen just once. The chain is built from TRBV18 and TRBJ1-1; D is possibly TRBD1 (5 bases). The germline V gene encodes CDR1 KGHSH and CDR2 LQKENI. This CDR3 has 12 amino acids. V lost 2 bases and J 7 bases, leaving 8 bases between the germline ends. Here the CDR3 reads CASSPKGNEAFF. DNA of the CDR3: TGTGCCAGCTCACCAAAGGGGAATGAAGCTTTCTTT.

The chain couples TRBV7-9 to TRBJ2-3, with D perhaps given as TRBD1 or TRBD2 (5 bases each). Germline assignment: CDR1 SEHNR and CDR2 FQNEAQ (reference sequence). This CDR3 comprises 17 residues. With 2 bases removed from V and 0 bases from J, the gap between germline ends came to 15 bases. CDR3 bases: TGTGCCAGCAGCTTATTGGGTAGGGACGCAAGCACAGATACGCAGTATTTT. It yields the protein CASSLLGRDASTDTQYF. Combining the CDR3 with reference TRBV7-9 and TRBJ2-3 gives the whole variable domain DTGVSQNPRHKITKRGQNVTFRCDPISEHNRLYWYRQTLGQGPEFLTYFQNEAQLEKSRLLSDRFSAERPKGSFSTLEIQRTEQGDSAMYLCASSLLGRDASTDTQYFGPGTRLTVL.

The chain uses TRBV20-1 and TRBJ2-1; D not certain. Germline V gene sequence: CDR1 DFQATT, CDR2 SNEGSKA (reference sequence). The V end was cut by 6 bases, the J end by 1 base, with 1 base between. This CDR3 has 10 amino acids. The CDR3: CSASYNEQFF. The CDR3 nucleotides read TGCAGTGCATCCTACAATGAGCAGTTCTTC.

This clone was detected only once. V usage is TRBV5-1 and J usage is TRBJ2-3; D might be TRBD1 (6 bases). From germline, CDR1 is SGHRS and CDR2 YFSETQ. V shed 7 bases and J shed 3 bases, with 21 bases lying between them. This CDR3 has 16 amino acids. CDR3 amino acids: CASYRGVQGETDTQYF. CDR3 DNA sequence: TGCGCCAGCTACCGGGGAGTACAGGGAGAAACAGATACGCAGTATTTT.

V usage is TRBV27 and J usage is TRBJ2-7, with 7 nucleotides matching TRBD1. The V gene's germline CDR1 is MNHEY and CDR2 SMNVEV (reference sequence). This CDR3 is built from 14 residues. V lost 5 bases, J lost 2 bases, and 6 bases stayed unmatched. CDR3 DNA: TGTGCCAGCAGTCGACGACAGGGTCCCTACGAGCAGTACTTC. This gives the protein CASSRRQGPYEQYF.

This sequence joins TRBV6-5 and TRBJ2-1, with D tentatively TRBD1 or TRBD2 (5 bases each). Germline CDR1 MNHEY, CDR2 SVGAGI. The CDR3 runs to 12 residues. Trimming removed 10 bases at V and 5 bases at J, with 12 bases between. In DNA, the CDR3 is TGTGCCATTCAGGGTAGCGACAATGAGCAGTTCTTC. It is translated as CAIQGSDNEQFF.

The J gene is TRBJ1-5, the V gene TRBV27; D is ambiguous. The germline CDR1 and CDR2 sequences are MNHEY and SMNVEV (reference sequence). This CDR3 is 14 amino acids long. Trimming removed 2 bases at V and 3 bases at J, with 8 bases between. The CDR3 reads CASSLGLNNQPQHF. The CDR3 DNA sequence: TGTGCCAGCAGTTTAGGACTGAACAATCAGCCCCAGCATTTT.